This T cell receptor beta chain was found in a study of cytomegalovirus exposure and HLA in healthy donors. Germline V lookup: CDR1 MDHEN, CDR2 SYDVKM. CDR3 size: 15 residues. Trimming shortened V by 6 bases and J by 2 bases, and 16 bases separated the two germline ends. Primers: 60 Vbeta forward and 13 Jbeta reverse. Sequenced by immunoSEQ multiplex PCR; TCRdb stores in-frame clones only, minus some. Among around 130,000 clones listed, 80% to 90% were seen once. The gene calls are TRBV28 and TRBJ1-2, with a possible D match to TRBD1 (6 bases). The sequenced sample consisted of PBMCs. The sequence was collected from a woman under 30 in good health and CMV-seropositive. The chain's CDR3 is CASSPTLQGNYGYTF. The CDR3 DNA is TGTGCCAGCAGCCCTACTCTCCAGGGGAACTATGGCTACACCTTC.